The 28 T cell receptor beta chains in this list originate from one sample, sequenced in a study of spatial heterogeneity in lung cancer. TCRdb recomputed calls from the 5' RACE reads with MiXCR, one row per CDR3 protein. This table holds tens of thousands of distinct CDR3 sequences, more than 6.5% found once. Time point: blood at routine non-recurrence follow-up after resection. No cells were sorted before sequencing. The whole RNA sequenced was extracted from tumor, nontumor lung or frozen PBMC. Sequencing was performed on PBMCs, taken at follow-up. The receptors were sampled from a female donor with early-stage non-small cell lung cancer.

This clonotype was recorded only once. The V and J genes are TRBV6-5 and TRBJ1-5, with unresolved D. Germline values: CDR1 MNHEY, CDR2 SVGAGI. Between the trimmed V and J ends, which lost 6 bases and 4 bases, there was a span of 10 bases. This CDR3 is built from 13 residues. Here the CDR3 DNA reads TGTGCCAGCAGGTCGGCCAGGAATCAGCCCCAGCATTTT. Translation: CASRSARNQPQHF.

This clonotype has ten or more counts. V gene TRBV28 combines with J gene TRBJ2-7; 8 bases are shared with TRBD2. The trim removed 4 bases at V and 2 bases at J, leaving 7 bases unmatched. The CDR3 loop spans 15 amino acids. Per germline, CDR1 MDHEN and CDR2 SYDVKM. The CDR3 nucleotides are TGTGCCAGCAGTTCCTACCGGGGGGGGACCTACGAGCAGTACTTC. It yields the protein CASSSYRGGTYEQYF.

The table lists this clonotype with many counts. The J gene is TRBJ2-3, the V gene TRBV5-1; a possible D gene is TRBD2 (6 bases). From germline, CDR1 is SGHRS and CDR2 YFSETQ. V was pared by 0 bases and J by 6 bases, with 11 bases between. The CDR3 is 14 amino acids. The CDR3 DNA sequence: TGCGCCAGCAGCTTGGGGAGGGTGAGGGATACGCAGTATTTT. Protein product: CASSLGRVRDTQYF.

This clonotype was observed a few times. The J gene is TRBJ1-2, the V gene TRBV6-5, with D possibly matching TRBD1 (5 bases). V lost 5 bases to trimming and J lost 9 bases, with 19 bases between them. CDR1 MNHEY and CDR2 SVGAGI come from the germline V gene. The CDR3 loop spans 14 amino acids. CDR3 DNA: TGTGCCAGCAGTCCACCCGGCGGGGCACGAAGCTACACCTTC. It yields the protein CASSPPGGARSYTF.

This clonotype was picked up a small number of times. The chain is built from TRBV11-2 and TRBJ2-1; D is perhaps TRBD2 (6 bases). Trimming left V 6 bases short and J 7 bases short, with 22 bases between. The CDR3 sequence is 16 residues long. The V gene's germline CDR1 is SGHAT and CDR2 FQNNGV. DNA of the CDR3: TGTGCCAGCAGGCCTCCCGGGACTCCCTGGGCAAATGAGCAGTTCTTC. It yields the protein CASRPPGTPWANEQFF.

This clonotype was picked up many times. V gene TRBV20-1 combines with J gene TRBJ1-1; the D is unclear. This CDR3 is built from 11 residues. Trimming removed 2 bases at V and 8 bases at J, with 9 bases between. The germline gives CDR1 DFQATT, CDR2 SNEGSKA (reference sequence). The CDR3 protein is CSARREVEAFF. The CDR3, as DNA: TGCAGTGCTAGAAGGGAGGTCGAAGCTTTCTTT.

This clonotype occurred many times. The chain carries TRBV7-3 and TRBJ1-3; TRBD1 might be the D (6 bases). The germline gives CDR1 SGHTA, CDR2 FQGTGA. The CDR3 spans 15 residues. V was pared by 5 bases and J by 4 bases, with 15 bases between. The CDR3 coding sequence is TGTGCCAGCAGCACATCAGGGGCAGGGGGAAACACCATATATTTT. The encoded protein is CASSTSGAGGNTIYF.

This clonotype was recorded many times. The V call is TRBV20-1, the J call TRBJ1-6; tentative D call: TRBD1 (6 bases). The CDR3 is made up of 13 amino acids. CDR1 and CDR2 (germline): DFQATT, SNEGSKA (reference sequence). The V gene lost 5 bases and the J gene lost 7 bases, with 12 bases spanning the gap. CDR3 in DNA: TGCAGTGCTTTTACAGGGAGAAATTCACCCCTCCACTTT. It yields the protein CSAFTGRNSPLHF.

This clonotype was observed a few times. The chain employs TRBV2 and TRBJ2-7; TRBD1 matches 12 bases. V gave up 6 bases and J gave up 3 bases; unmatched junction bases: 6. Germline V gene sequence: CDR1 SNHLY, CDR2 FYNNEI. This CDR3 is 15 amino acids long. CDR3 sequence (DNA): TGTGCCAGCAGGGGACAGGGGGCTGTTGGCTACGAGCAGTACTTC. Encoded protein: CASRGQGAVGYEQYF.

Only a few counts were recorded for this clonotype. This sequence joins TRBV11-2 and TRBJ1-5; the match to TRBD1 covers 9 bases. The V and J ends lost 2 bases and 4 bases, in that order; junction bases with no gene match: 15. The length of the CDR3 is 19 residues. The germline CDR1 and CDR2 sequences are SGHAT and FQNNGV. The CDR3 here is CASSLRGDQTGGRNQPQHF. DNA of the CDR3: TGTGCCAGCAGCTTAAGAGGCGATCAGACAGGGGGGAGGAATCAGCCCCAGCATTTT.

The chain joins TRBV20-1 to TRBJ2-3, with 10 bases identical to TRBD2. The V gene's germline CDR1 is DFQATT and CDR2 SNEGSKA (reference sequence). The length of the CDR3 is 15 residues. CDR3 bases: TGCAGCGCCAGGACTAGCGGAATCCCCACAGATACGCAGTATTTT. Protein: CSARTSGIPTDTQYF.

The chain joins TRBV10-3 to TRBJ1-2, with 8 nucleotides matching TRBD1. Germline V gives CDR1 ENHRY, CDR2 SYGVKD. The length of the CDR3 is 15 residues. Germline trimming cut 0 bases from V and 8 bases from J; bases unmatched to any gene: 8. The CDR3 spells CAISESTQGAKGYTF. In DNA form, the CDR3 reads TGTGCCATCAGTGAGTCGACTCAGGGGGCGAAAGGCTACACCTTC.

The chain recombines TRBV7-9 with TRBJ2-6, with D perhaps TRBD2 (5 bases). Germline assignment: CDR1 SEHNR and CDR2 FQNEAQ (reference sequence). The length of the CDR3 is 19 residues. V was clipped by 0 bases and J by 1 base, with 16 bases between them. The CDR3 sequence: CASSLAYGAGGSGANVLTF. CDR3 DNA: TGTGCCAGCAGCTTAGCGTATGGTGCTGGAGGATCTGGGGCCAACGTCCTGACTTTC.

The CDR3 protein is CSALGWKNTEAFF. Written as DNA, the CDR3 is TGCAGCGCCCTGGGGTGGAAGAACACTGAAGCTTTCTTT. The V gene is TRBV29-1, the J gene TRBJ1-1; no reliable D call. This CDR3 comprises 13 residues. Trimming removed 7 bases from V and 1 base from J, with 13 bases in between. The germline gives CDR1 SQVTM, CDR2 ANQGSEA.

This sequence joins TRBV4-1 and TRBJ2-2; 8 bases are shared with TRBD1. Trimming cost V 3 bases and J 7 bases; bases outside gene matches: 7. Germline loops: CDR1 MGHRA, CDR2 YSYEKL. The CDR3 is made up of 15 amino acids. The CDR3 DNA reads as TGCGCCAGCAGCCACAGTCAGGGGGCGGTCGGGGAGCTGTTTTTT. Translating it yields CASSHSQGAVGELFF.

The CDR3 DNA follows: TGTGCCAGCAGCCCCTCGGTCGACGCAAGCACAGATACGCAGTATTTT. Its protein product is CASSPSVDASTDTQYF. V usage is TRBV3-1 and J usage is TRBJ2-3, with no clear D. Trimming took 4 bases from V and 0 from J, leaving 14 bases between them. From germline, CDR1 is LGHDT and CDR2 YNNKEL (reference sequence). The CDR3 spans 16 residues.

This clonotype was seen a handful of times. The chain is built from TRBV18 and TRBJ1-5; 7 nucleotides match TRBD1. The CDR3 covers 15 residues. The trim removed 3 bases at V and 5 bases at J, leaving 7 bases unmatched. Per germline, CDR1 KGHSH and CDR2 LQKENI. CDR3 DNA: TGTGCCAGCTCACCGCAGTCAGACAGGGATCAGCCCCAGCATTTT. Translation: CASSPQSDRDQPQHF. The complete variable domain, with remaining parts taken from reference TRBV18 and TRBJ1-5, reads NAGVMQNPRHLVRRRGQEARLRCSPMKGHSHVYWYRQLPEEGLKFMVYLQKENIIDESGMPKERFSAEFPKEGPSILRIQQVVRGDSAAYFCASSPQSDRDQPQHFGDGTRLSIL.

Ten or more counts support this clonotype. The CDR3 bases are TGTGCCAGCACGCACGAGCCGACCTACAATGAGCAGTTCTTC. Encoded protein: CASTHEPTYNEQFF. This chain connects TRBV5-6 to TRBJ2-1, with D hard to call. Trimming left V 6 bases short and J 2 bases short, with 12 bases between. This CDR3 comprises 14 residues. CDR1 is SGHDT and CDR2 is YYEEEE in the germline V gene.

This clonotype turned up a few times. V and J are TRBV20-1 and TRBJ2-2; the match to TRBD1 covers 10 bases. The CDR3 totals 14 residues. Losses at the gene ends were 7 bases for V and 6 bases for J; bases not matched to a gene: 8. Per germline, CDR1 DFQATT and CDR2 SNEGSKA (reference sequence). CDR3 protein: CSGSEGQGSGELFF. The CDR3, as DNA: TGCAGTGGGTCCGAGGGACAGGGGTCCGGGGAGCTGTTTTTT.

In its sample, this clonotype was seen many times. The J gene is TRBJ1-6, the V gene TRBV3-1, with D unresolved. The CDR3 extends over 14 amino acids. The V end lost 0 bases, the J end lost 12 bases, and 12 bases lay between the germline ends. Per germline, CDR1 LGHDT and CDR2 YNNKEL (reference sequence). The CDR3 nucleotides read TGTGCCAGCAGCCAAGAGCTGACGGGAGGACCCCTCCACTTT. As protein: CASSQELTGGPLHF.

The V and J genes are TRBV5-5 and TRBJ2-7; the match to TRBD1 covers 7 bases. Unmatched junction bases numbered 8, after V lost 5 bases and J lost 3 bases. Germline lookup yields CDR1 SGHKS and CDR2 YYEKEE (reference sequence). This CDR3 comprises 14 residues. The CDR3: CASRPTGTHYEQYF. In DNA, the CDR3 is TGTGCCAGCAGGCCGACAGGGACCCACTACGAGCAGTACTTC.

This clonotype was recorded many times. The V call is TRBV4-1, the J call TRBJ1-2; D call uncertain. CDR3 size: 14 residues. The V end lost 1 base, the J end lost 4 bases, and 10 bases lay between the germline ends. CDR1 and CDR2 (germline): MGHRA, YSYEKL. For the CDR3, the DNA is TGCGCCAGCAGCCAAGGCGGGTTTTCCTATGGCTACACCTTC. Translated, it gives CASSQGGFSYGYTF.

Remarks on this clonotype: Mismatch with germline at one junction end may stem from a read error. The chain uses TRBV18 and TRBJ2-2; TRBD1 is a possible D gene (6 bases). Germline CDR1 KGHSH, CDR2 LQKENI. The CDR3 runs to 14 residues. CDR3 sequence reads: CASSPLRDTGELYF. The CDR3 region has the DNA TGTGCCAGCTCACCCCTCCGGGACACCGGGGAGCTGTATTTT.

Many counts were recorded for this clonotype. The chain links TRBV24-1 to TRBJ2-3; D is unresolved. This CDR3 has 15 amino acids. Trimming pared 4 bases from V and 0 bases from J, leaving 10 bases between. Germline loops: CDR1 KGHDR, CDR2 SFDVKD. The CDR3 nucleotides read TGTGCCACCAGTGACCGCGCCTTAAGCACAGATACGCAGTATTTT. Protein sequence: CATSDRALSTDTQYF.

The V call is TRBV4-1, the J call TRBJ2-7; 7 bases fit TRBD2. This CDR3 is 15 amino acids long. Germline V gene sequence: CDR1 MGHRA, CDR2 YSYEKL. Trimming cost V 1 base and J 2 bases; bases outside gene matches: 5. The CDR3 coding sequence is TGCGCCAGCAGCCAAGCCAGCGGGGTGCCCTACGAGCAGTACTTC. As protein: CASSQASGVPYEQYF.

The table lists this clonotype with many counts. This chain uses TRBV7-2 with TRBJ1-4; 9 bases are shared with TRBD1. Looked up from germline, CDR1 is SGHTA and CDR2 is FQGNSA. CDR3 length equals 14 residues. V dropped 5 bases and J dropped 8; count of bases not matched to a gene: 6. The CDR3 nucleotides are TGTGCCAGCAGCGCAGGGACAGGGTACGAAAAACTGTTTTTT. It codes for CASSAGTGYEKLFF.

This clonotype was found a few times. The J gene is TRBJ2-1, the V gene TRBV14; 8 bases map to TRBD1. V shed 6 bases, J shed 8 bases, and the junction held 6 bases outside the gene matches. CDR3 size: 13 residues. The germline CDR1 and CDR2 sequences are SGHDN and FVKESK. The CDR3 nucleotides are TGTGCCAGCAGTCTCAGGGGGCGAGATGAGCAGTTCTTC. Residues: CASSLRGRDEQFF.

This clonotype was observed a handful of times. The chain has TRBV28 and TRBJ1-3; a weak D match, TRBD1 (5 bases). V was pared by 2 bases and J by 4 bases, with 15 bases between. There are 16 residues in the CDR3. CDR1 and CDR2 from the germline V gene are MDHEN and SYDVKM. The CDR3 loop is CASSLPGRALGNTIYF. CDR3 bases: TGTGCCAGCAGTTTACCAGGCAGGGCATTAGGAAACACCATATATTTT.